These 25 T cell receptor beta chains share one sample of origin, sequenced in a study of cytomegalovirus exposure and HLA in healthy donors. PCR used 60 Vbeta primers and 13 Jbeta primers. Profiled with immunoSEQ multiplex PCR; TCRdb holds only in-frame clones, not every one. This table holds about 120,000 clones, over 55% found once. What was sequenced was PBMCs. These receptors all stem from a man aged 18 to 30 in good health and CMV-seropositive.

This chain's CDR3 is CASSASSGGTDIQYF. The CDR3 bases are TGTGCCAGCAGTGCATCTAGCGGGGGAACAGACATTCAGTACTTC. This chain links TRBV6-1 with TRBJ2-4; TRBD2 matches 10 bases. The J segment lost 8 bases and the V segment lost 4 bases, leaving 8 bases of the junction unmatched. The CDR3 runs 15 residues. Germline CDR1 MNHNS, CDR2 SASEGT.

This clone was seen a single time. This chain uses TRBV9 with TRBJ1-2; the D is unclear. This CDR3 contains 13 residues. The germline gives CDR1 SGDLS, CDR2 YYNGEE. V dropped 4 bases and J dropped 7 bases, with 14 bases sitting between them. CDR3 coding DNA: TGTGCCAGCAGCCCTCCACGGGCGGGTGGCTACACCTTC. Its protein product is CASSPPRAGGYTF.

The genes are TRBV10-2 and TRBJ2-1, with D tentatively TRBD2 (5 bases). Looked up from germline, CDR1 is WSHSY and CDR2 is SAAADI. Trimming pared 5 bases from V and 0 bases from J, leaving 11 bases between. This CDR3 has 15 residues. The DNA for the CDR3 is TGCGCCAGCAGTCCTCAGCGGAGCTCCTACAATGAGCAGTTCTTC. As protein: CASSPQRSSYNEQFF.

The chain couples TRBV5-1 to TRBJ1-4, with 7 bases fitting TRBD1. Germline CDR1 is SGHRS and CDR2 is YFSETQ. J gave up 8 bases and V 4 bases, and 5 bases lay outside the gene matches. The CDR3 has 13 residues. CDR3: CASSRDRREKLFF. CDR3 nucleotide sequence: TGCGCCAGCAGCCGGGACAGAAGAGAAAAACTGTTTTTT.

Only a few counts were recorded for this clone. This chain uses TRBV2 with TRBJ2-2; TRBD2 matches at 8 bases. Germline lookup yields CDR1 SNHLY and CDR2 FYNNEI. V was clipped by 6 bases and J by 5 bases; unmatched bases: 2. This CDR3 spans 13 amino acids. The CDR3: CASRASGTGELFF. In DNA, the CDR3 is TGTGCCAGCAGGGCTAGCGGGACCGGGGAGCTGTTTTTT. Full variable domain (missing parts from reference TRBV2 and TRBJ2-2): EPEVTQTPSHQVTQMGQEVILRCVPISNHLYFYWYRQILGQKVEFLVSFYNNEISEKSEIFDDQFSVERPDGSNFTLKIRSTKLEDSAMYFCASRASGTGELFFGEGSRLTVL.

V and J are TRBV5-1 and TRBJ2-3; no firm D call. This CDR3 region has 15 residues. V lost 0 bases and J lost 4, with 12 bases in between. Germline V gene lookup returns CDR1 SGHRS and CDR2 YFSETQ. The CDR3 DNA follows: TGCGCCAGCAGCTTGGAAGCTAGATATGCAGATACGCAGTATTTT. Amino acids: CASSLEARYADTQYF.

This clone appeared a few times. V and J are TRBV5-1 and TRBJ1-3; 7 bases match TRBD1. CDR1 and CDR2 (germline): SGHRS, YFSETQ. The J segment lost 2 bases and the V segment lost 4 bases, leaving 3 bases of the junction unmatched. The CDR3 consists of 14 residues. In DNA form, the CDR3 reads TGCGCCAGCAGCATGACAGGGCCTGGAAACACCATATATTTT. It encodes CASSMTGPGNTIYF.

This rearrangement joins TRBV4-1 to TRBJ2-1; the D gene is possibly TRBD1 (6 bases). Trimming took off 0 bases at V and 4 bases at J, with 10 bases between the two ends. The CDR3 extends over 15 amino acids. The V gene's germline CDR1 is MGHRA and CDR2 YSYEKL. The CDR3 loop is CASSQEYRAYNEQFF. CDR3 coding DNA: TGCGCCAGCAGCCAAGAGTACAGGGCATACAATGAGCAGTTCTTC.

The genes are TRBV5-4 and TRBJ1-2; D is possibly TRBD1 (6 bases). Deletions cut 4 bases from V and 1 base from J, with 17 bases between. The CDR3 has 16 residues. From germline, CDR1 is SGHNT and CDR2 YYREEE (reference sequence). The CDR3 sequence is CASSGEGTRLNYGYTF. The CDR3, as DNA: TGTGCCAGCAGCGGAGAAGGGACAAGGCTTAACTATGGCTACACCTTC.

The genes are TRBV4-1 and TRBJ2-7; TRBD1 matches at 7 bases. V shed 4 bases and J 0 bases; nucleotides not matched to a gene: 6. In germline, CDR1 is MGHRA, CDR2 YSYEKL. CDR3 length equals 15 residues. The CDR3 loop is CASSLDRALSYEQYF. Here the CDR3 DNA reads TGCGCCAGCAGCCTCGACAGGGCCCTCTCCTACGAGCAGTACTTC.

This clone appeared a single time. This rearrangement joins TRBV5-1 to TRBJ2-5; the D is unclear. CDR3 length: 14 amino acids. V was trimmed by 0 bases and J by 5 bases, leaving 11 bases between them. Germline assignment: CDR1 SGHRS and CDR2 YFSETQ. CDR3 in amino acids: CASSLGSPEETQYF. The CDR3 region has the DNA TGCGCCAGCAGCTTGGGAAGCCCCGAGGAGACCCAGTACTTC.

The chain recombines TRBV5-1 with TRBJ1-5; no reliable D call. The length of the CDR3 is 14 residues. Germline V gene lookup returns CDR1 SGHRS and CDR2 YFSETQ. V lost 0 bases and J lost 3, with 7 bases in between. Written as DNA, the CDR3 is TGCGCCAGCAGCTTGGACGGGGTCAATCAGCCCCAGCATTTT. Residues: CASSLDGVNQPQHF.

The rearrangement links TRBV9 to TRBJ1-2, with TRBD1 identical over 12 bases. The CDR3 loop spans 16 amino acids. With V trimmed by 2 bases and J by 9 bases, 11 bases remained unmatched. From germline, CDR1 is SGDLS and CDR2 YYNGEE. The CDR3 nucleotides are TGTGCCAGCAGCGTCGGATCAAACCGGGACAGGGGGCGCTACACCTTC. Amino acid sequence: CASSVGSNRDRGRYTF.

The CDR3 nucleotides are TGCGCCAGCAGCTCGACTAGCGGGGGGTACAATGAGCAGTTCTTC. This encodes CASSSTSGGYNEQFF. The rearrangement links TRBV5-1 to TRBJ2-1, with 13 bases that match TRBD2. V shed 3 bases and J 4 bases; nucleotides not matched to a gene: 1. This CDR3 comprises 15 residues. From germline, CDR1 is SGHRS and CDR2 YFSETQ. The whole variable domain, remainder taken from reference TRBV5-1 and TRBJ2-1, is KAGVTQTPRYLIKTRGQQVTLSCSPISGHRSVSWYQQTPGQGLQFLFEYFSETQRNKGNFPGRFSGRQFSNSRSEMNVSTLELGDSALYLCASSSTSGGYNEQFFGPGTRLTVL.

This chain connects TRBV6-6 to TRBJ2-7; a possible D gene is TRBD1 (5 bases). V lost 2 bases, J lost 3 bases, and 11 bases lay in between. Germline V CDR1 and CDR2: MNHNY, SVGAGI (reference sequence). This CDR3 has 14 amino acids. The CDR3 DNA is TGTGCCAGCAGTTACAGTTTGCAGGGCTACGAGCAGTACTTC. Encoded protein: CASSYSLQGYEQYF.

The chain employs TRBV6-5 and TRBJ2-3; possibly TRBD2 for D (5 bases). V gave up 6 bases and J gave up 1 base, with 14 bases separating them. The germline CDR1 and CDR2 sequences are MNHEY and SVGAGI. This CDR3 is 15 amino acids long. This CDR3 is CASRRTVGGTDTQYF. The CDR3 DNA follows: TGTGCCAGCAGGCGGACCGTCGGGGGCACAGATACGCAGTATTTT.

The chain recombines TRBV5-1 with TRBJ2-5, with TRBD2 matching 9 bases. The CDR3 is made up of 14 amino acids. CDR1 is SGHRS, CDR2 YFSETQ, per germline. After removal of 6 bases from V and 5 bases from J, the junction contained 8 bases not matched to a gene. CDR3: CASMGGGASETQYF. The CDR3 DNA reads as TGCGCCAGCATGGGCGGGGGGGCGTCGGAGACCCAGTACTTC. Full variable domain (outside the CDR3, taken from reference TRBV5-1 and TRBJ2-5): KAGVTQTPRYLIKTRGQQVTLSCSPISGHRSVSWYQQTPGQGLQFLFEYFSETQRNKGNFPGRFSGRQFSNSRSEMNVSTLELGDSALYLCASMGGGASETQYFGPGTRLLVL.

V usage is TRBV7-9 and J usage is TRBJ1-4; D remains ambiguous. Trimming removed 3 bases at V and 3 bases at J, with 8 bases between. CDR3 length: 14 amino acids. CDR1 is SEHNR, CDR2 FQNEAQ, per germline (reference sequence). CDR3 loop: CASSLLSANEKLFF. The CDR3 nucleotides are TGTGCCAGCAGCTTGTTGTCCGCTAATGAAAAACTGTTTTTT.

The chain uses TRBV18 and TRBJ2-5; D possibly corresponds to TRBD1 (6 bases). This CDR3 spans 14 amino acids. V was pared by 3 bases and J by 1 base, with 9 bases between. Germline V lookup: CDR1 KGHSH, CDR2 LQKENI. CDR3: CASSPRDIQETQYF. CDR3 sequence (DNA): TGTGCCAGCTCACCCCGGGACATCCAAGAGACCCAGTACTTC.

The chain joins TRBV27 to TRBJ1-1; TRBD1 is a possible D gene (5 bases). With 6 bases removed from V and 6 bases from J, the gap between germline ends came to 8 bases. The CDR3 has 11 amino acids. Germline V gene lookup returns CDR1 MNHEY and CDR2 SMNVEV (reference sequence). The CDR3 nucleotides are TGTGCCAGCAGGGGGCTGGCTGAAGCTTTCTTT. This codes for CASRGLAEAFF.

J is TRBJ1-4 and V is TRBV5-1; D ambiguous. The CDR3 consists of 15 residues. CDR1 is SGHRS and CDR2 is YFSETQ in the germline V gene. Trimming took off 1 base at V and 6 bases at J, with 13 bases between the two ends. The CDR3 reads CASSLITGSYEKLFF. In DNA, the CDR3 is TGCGCCAGCAGCTTGATTACCGGGTCTTATGAAAAACTGTTTTTT.

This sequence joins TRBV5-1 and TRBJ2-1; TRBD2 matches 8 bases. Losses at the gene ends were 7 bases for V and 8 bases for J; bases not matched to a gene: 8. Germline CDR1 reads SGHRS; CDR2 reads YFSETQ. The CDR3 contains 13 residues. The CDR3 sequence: CASGGTSRDEQFF. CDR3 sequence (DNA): TGCGCCAGCGGCGGGACTAGTCGGGATGAGCAGTTCTTC.

CDR3: CASSDITGADTEAFF. The CDR3 nucleotides read TGTGCCAGCAGCGACATCACAGGGGCAGACACTGAAGCTTTCTTT. The gene calls are TRBV9 and TRBJ1-1; 7 bases are a match to TRBD1. CDR1 and CDR2 from the germline V gene are SGDLS and YYNGEE. The CDR3 sequence is 15 residues long. With V trimmed by 3 bases and J by 3 bases, 8 bases remained unmatched.

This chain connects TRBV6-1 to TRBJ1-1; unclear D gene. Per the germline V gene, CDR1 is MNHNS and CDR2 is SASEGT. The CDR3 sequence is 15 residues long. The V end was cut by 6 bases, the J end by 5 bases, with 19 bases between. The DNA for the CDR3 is TGTGCCAGCAGCCGCCCGACTGTAGGAACAACTGAAGCTTTCTTT. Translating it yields CASSRPTVGTTEAFF.

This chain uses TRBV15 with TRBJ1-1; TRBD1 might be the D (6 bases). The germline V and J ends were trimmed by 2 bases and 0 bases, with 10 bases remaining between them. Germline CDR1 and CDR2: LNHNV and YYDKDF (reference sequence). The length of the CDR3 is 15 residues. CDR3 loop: CATSRWGGMNTEAFF. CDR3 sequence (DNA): TGTGCCACCAGCAGATGGGGGGGCATGAACACTGAAGCTTTCTTT. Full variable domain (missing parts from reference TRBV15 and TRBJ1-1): DAMVIQNPRYQVTQFGKPVTLSCSQTLNHNVMYWYQQKSSQAPKLLFHYYDKDFNNEADTPDNFQSRRPNTSFCFLDIRSPGLGDTAMYLCATSRWGGMNTEAFFGQGTRLTVV.